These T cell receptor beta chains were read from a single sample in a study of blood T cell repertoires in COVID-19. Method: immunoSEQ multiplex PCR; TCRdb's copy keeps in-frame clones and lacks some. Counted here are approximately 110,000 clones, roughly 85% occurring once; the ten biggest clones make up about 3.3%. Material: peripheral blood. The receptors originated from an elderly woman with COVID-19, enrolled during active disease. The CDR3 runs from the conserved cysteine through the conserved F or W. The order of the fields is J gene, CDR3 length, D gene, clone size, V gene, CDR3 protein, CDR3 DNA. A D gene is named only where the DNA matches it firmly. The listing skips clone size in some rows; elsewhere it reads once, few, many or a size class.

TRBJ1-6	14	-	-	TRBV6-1	CASSEESPASPLHF	TGTGCCAGCAGTGAAGAAAGCCCCGCCTCACCCCTCCACTTT
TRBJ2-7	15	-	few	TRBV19	CASSFFGQGIYEQYF	TGTGCCAGTAGTTTTTTCGGCCAGGGTATCTACGAGCAGTACTTC
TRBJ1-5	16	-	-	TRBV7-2	CASSSPFGGTYQPQHF	TGTGCCAGCAGCTCACCCTTCGGGGGGACATATCAGCCCCAGCATTTT
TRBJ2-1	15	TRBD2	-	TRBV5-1	CASSSSGRGSNEQFF	TGCGCCAGCAGCTCTAGCGGGAGGGGTTCCAATGAGCAGTTCTTC
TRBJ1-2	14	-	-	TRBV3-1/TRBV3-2	CASSQEWEGYGYTF	TGTGCCAGCAGCCAAGAATGGGAGGGATATGGCTACACCTTC
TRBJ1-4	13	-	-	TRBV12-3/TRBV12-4	CASSLTEGEKLFF	TGTGCCAGCAGTTTGACAGAAGGGGAAAAACTGTTTTTT
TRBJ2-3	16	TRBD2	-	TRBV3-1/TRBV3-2	CASSQYGTSGTDTQYF	TGTGCCAGCAGCCAATACGGGACTAGCGGGACAGATACGCAGTATTTT
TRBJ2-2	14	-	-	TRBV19	CASSSGLNTGELFF	TGTGCCAGTAGTTCCGGACTGAACACCGGGGAGCTGTTTTTT
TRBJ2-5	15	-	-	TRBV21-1	CASSKPSTSWETQYF	TGTGCCAGCAGCAAACCTTCGACTAGCTGGGAGACCCAGTACTTC
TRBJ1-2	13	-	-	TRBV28	CASSLGRGGGYTF	TGTGCCAGCAGTTTAGGCAGGGGTGGCGGCTACACCTTC
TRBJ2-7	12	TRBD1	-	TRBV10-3	CAAGQGAGEQYF	TGTGCCGCCGGACAGGGGGCGGGGGAGCAGTACTTC
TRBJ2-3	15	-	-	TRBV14	CASSQGVGRESTQYF	TGTGCCAGCAGCCAAGGTGTGGGCCGGGAGTCGACGCAGTATTTT
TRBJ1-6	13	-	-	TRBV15	CATSRDLSSPLHF	TGTGCCACCAGCAGAGATCTTTCTTCACCCCTCCACTTT
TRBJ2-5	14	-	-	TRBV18	CASSPPTAQETQYF	TGTGCCAGCTCACCACCGACAGCCCAAGAGACCCAGTACTTC
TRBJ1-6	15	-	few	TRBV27	CASSLSDSLTLILHF	TGTGCCAGCAGTTTATCGGACAGCTTGACTCTTATCCTCCACTTT
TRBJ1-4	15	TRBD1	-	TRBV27	CASSLRQGMDEKLFF	TGTGCCAGCAGTTTACGACAGGGAATGGATGAAAAACTGTTTTTT
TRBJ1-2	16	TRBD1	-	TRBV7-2	CASSLAGQGAIYGYTF	TGTGCCAGCAGCTTAGCCGGACAGGGGGCGATTTATGGCTACACCTTC
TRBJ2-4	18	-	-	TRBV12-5	CASGLVSLLILAKNIQYF	TGTGCTAGTGGTTTGGTAAGTCTTCTGATACTAGCCAAAAACATTCAGTACTTC
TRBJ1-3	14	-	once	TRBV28	CASSPSSQGNTIYF	TGTGCCAGCAGTCCAAGTTCCCAGGGAAACACCATATATTTT
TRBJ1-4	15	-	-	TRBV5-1	CASSSTGVLNEKLFF	TGCGCCAGCAGCTCCACGGGGGTACTTAATGAAAAACTGTTTTTT
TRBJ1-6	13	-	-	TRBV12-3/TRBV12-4	CASSLMGPRGLHF	TGTGCCAGCAGTTTAATGGGTCCAAGGGGCCTCCACTTT
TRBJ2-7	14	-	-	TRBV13	CASSPRGGVHEQYF	TGTGCCAGCAGCCCGAGGGGGGGAGTGCACGAGCAGTACTTC
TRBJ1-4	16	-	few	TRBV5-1	CASSRAPGTTNEKLFF	TGCGCCAGCAGCCGTGCCCCGGGAACAACTAATGAAAAACTGTTTTTT
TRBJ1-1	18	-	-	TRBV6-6	CASSPLEAARKLNTEAFF	TGTGCCAGCAGTCCCCTAGAGGCAGCGCGAAAATTGAACACTGAAGCTTTCTTT
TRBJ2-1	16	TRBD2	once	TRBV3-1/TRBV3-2	CASSPQLAAAYNEQFF	TGTGCCAGCAGCCCCCAACTAGCGGCGGCCTACAATGAGCAGTTCTTC
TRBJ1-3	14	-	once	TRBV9	CASSVGENMDTIYF	TGTGCCAGCAGCGTGGGAGAGAATATGGACACCATATATTTT
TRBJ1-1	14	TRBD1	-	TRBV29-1	CSVAYSQGATEAFF	TGCAGCGTTGCGTACTCACAGGGGGCTACTGAAGCCTTCTTT
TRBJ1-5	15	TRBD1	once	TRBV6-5	CASSGRQGGSQPQHF	TGTGCCAGCAGCGGCAGACAGGGAGGTAGTCAGCCCCAGCATTTT
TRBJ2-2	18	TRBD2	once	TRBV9	CASSVGDSSGIRTGELFF	TGTGCCAGCAGCGTAGGGGATAGTAGCGGGATACGCACCGGGGAGCTGTTTTTT
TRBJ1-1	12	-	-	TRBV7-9	CASSLGTPEAFF	TGTGCCAGCAGCTTAGGGACTCCTGAAGCTTTCTTT
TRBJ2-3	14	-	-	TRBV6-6	CASTSRPYTDTQYF	TGTGCCAGCACGTCTAGACCGTACACAGATACGCAGTATTTT
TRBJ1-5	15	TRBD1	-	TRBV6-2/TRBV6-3	CASIPGQGSLQPQHF	TGTGCCAGCATCCCGGGACAGGGTTCTCTTCAGCCCCAGCATTTT
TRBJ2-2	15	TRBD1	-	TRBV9	CASSPRGQFTGELFF	TGTGCCAGCAGCCCCAGGGGACAGTTCACCGGGGAGCTGTTTTTT
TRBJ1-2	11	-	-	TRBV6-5	CASSGQYGYTF	TGTGCCAGCAGCGGACAGTATGGCTACACCTTC
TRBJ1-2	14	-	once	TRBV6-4	CASSEISGHGGYTF	TGTGCCAGCAGTGAAATTTCGGGACACGGGGGCTACACCTTC
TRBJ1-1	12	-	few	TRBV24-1	CASSGGNTEAFF	TGTGCCTCTTCCGGAGGGAACACTGAAGCTTTCTTT
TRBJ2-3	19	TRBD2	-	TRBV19	CASSPAGVWIAGLTDTQYF	TGTGCCAGTAGTCCCGCAGGAGTCTGGATAGCGGGGCTTACGGATACGCAGTATTTT
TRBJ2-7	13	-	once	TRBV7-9	CASSPTGSGEQYF	TGTGCCAGCAGCCCGACAGGTTCGGGGGAGCAGTACTTC
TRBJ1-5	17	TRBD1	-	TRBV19	CASSIDAGTGAHQPQHF	TGTGCCAGTAGTATAGATGCCGGGACAGGGGCTCATCAGCCCCAGCATTTT
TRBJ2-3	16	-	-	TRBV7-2	CASSLKGGLDTDTQYF	TGTGCCAGCAGCTTAAAGGGCGGGTTGGACACAGATACGCAGTATTTT
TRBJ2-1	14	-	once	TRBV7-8	CASSFDSAGNEQFF	TGTGCCAGCAGTTTTGATTCTGCAGGGAATGAGCAGTTCTTC
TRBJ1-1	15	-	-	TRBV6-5	CASSLGGNTPKKAFF	TGTGCCAGCAGTTTGGGGGGGAACACCCCCAAAAAGGCTTTCTTT
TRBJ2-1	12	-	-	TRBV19	CASSQGGVEQFF	TGTGCCAGTAGTCAGGGCGGGGTTGAGCAGTTCTTC
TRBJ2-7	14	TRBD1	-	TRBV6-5	CASSTGTGVFEQYF	TGTGCCAGCAGTACAGGGACAGGGGTTTTCGAGCAGTACTTC
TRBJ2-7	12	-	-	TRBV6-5	CASRGDSYEQYF	TGTGCCAGCAGGGGAGACTCCTACGAGCAGTACTTC
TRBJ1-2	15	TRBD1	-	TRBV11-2	CASSLAGTGEEGYTF	TGTGCCAGCAGCTTAGCCGGGACAGGGGAAGAGGGCTACACCTTC
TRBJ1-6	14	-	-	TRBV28	CASSLDTSNSPLHF	TGTGCCAGCAGTTTAGACACTTCCAATTCACCCCTCCACTTT
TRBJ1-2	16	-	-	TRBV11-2	CASSPSSGVGDYGYTF	TGTGCCAGCAGCCCAAGCTCAGGGGTTGGTGACTATGGCTACACCTTC
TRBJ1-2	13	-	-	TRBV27	CASSTDRKYGYTF	TGTGCCAGCAGTACCGACAGAAAGTATGGCTACACCTTC
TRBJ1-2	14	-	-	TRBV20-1	CSASDRRREVGYTF	TGCAGTGCTAGTGACAGGCGACGGGAGGTTGGCTACACCTTC
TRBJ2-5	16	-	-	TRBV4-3	CASRQTSRTAMKTQYF	TGCGCCAGCCGACAGACCTCTAGGACAGCCATGAAGACCCAGTACTTC
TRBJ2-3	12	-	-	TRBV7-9	CASSISTDTQYF	TGTGCCAGCAGCATAAGCACAGATACGCAGTATTTT
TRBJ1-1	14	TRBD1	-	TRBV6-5	CASSQTGGNTEAFF	TGTGCCAGCAGCCAGACAGGGGGGAACACTGAAGCTTTCTTT
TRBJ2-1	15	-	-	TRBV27	CASSLFSGSYNEQFF	TGTGCCAGCAGTTTATTTTCGGGCTCCTACAATGAGCAGTTCTTC
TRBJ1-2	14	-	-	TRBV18	CASSRGGANYGYTF	TGTGCCAGCTCACGAGGGGGTGCTAACTATGGCTACACCTTC
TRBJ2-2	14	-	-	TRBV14	CASSFRGNTGELFF	TGTGCCAGCAGCTTTCGCGGAAACACCGGGGAGCTGTTTTTT
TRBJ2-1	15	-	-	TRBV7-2	CASSSTTWGYGEQFF	TGTGCCAGCAGCTCAACGACGTGGGGCTACGGTGAGCAGTTCTTC
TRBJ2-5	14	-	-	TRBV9	CASSVGEGQETQYF	TGTGCCAGCAGCGTAGGAGAGGGACAAGAGACCCAGTACTTC
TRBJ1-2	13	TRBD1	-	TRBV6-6	CASRGQGNYGYTF	TGTGCCAGCAGAGGACAGGGCAACTATGGCTACACCTTC
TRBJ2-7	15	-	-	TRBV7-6	CASSSGSGDSYEQYF	TGTGCCAGCAGCTCTGGGTCCGGGGACTCCTACGAGCAGTACTTC